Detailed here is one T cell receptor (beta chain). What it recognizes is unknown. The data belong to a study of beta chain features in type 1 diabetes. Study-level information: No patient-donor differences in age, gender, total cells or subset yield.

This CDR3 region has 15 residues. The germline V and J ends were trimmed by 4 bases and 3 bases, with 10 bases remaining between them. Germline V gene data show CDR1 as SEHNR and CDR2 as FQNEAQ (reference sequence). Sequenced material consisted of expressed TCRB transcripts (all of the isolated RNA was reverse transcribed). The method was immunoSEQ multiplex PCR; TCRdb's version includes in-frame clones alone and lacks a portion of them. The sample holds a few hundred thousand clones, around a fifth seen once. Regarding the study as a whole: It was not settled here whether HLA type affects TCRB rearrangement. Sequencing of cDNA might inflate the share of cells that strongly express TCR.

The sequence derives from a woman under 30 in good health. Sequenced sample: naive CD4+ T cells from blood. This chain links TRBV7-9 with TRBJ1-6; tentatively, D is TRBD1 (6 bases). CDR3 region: CASSSNRDYNSPLHF. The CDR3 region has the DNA TGTGCCAGCAGCTCGAACAGGGACTATAATTCACCCCTCCACTTT.